This entry lists 30 T cell receptor beta chains sequenced from one sample in a study of CD4+ T cells in melanoma. Only in-frame clones appear in the TCRdb table, and some are missing; sequencing was by immunoSEQ multiplex PCR. The sample has about 140,000 clones, 80% to 95% seen once; the top ten hold more than 1.5%. These receptors came from a human donor with melanoma.

The chain combines TRBV18 with TRBJ1-1, with D uncertain. The germline V and J ends were trimmed by 1 base and 6 bases, with 15 bases remaining between them. The length of the CDR3 is 15 residues. From germline, CDR1 is KGHSH and CDR2 LQKENI. The CDR3 sequence is CASSPLALGQAEAFF. The CDR3 nucleotides read TGTGCCAGCTCACCACTGGCCCTTGGGCAAGCTGAAGCTTTCTTT.

The rearrangement links TRBV5-1 to TRBJ1-5; TRBD1 aligns across 10 bases. J was trimmed by 9 bases and V by 4 bases; bases with no gene match: 7. Germline values: CDR1 SGHRS, CDR2 YFSETQ. The CDR3 totals 14 residues. The CDR3 reads CASSPTGGTPPQHF. CDR3 bases: TGCGCCAGCAGCCCGACAGGGGGCACCCCGCCCCAGCATTTT.

This sequence joins TRBV7-9 and TRBJ1-1; possibly TRBD1 for D (5 bases). The CDR3 spans 16 residues. The germline V gene encodes CDR1 SEHNR and CDR2 FQNEAQ (reference sequence). V lost 6 bases and J lost 1, with 18 bases in between. The CDR3 nucleotides read TGTGCCAGCAGTCCTCCCCCCGGGACTAAGAACACTGAAGCTTTCTTT. It codes for CASSPPPGTKNTEAFF.

This clone occurred once. The chain links TRBV2 to TRBJ1-6; TRBD1 might be the D (5 bases). Trimming pared 11 bases from V and 9 bases from J, leaving 17 bases between. Germline V lookup: CDR1 SNHLY, CDR2 FYNNEI. The CDR3 runs 13 residues. For the CDR3, the DNA is TGTGCCTGCCGGGACTTCCATATTTCACCCCTCCACTTT. This encodes CACRDFHISPLHF.

The genes are TRBV18 and TRBJ2-1; 9 positions agree with TRBD2. The germline V gene encodes CDR1 KGHSH and CDR2 LQKENI. CDR3 length: 15 residues. The V segment lost 1 base and the J segment 4 bases; nucleotides outside the gene matches: 2. The CDR3 protein is CASSPQAGGYNEQFF. In nucleotides, the CDR3 is TGTGCCAGCTCACCACAAGCGGGGGGTTACAATGAGCAGTTCTTC.

The chain uses TRBV7-2 and TRBJ2-5, with D possibly being TRBD2 (7 bases). CDR3 length equals 15 residues. With 3 bases removed from V and 5 bases from J, the gap between germline ends came to 16 bases. Germline CDR1 is SGHTA and CDR2 is FQGNSA. The CDR3 protein is CASSFMGGPEETQYF. The CDR3 region has the DNA TGTGCCAGCAGCTTCATGGGGGGGCCGGAGGAGACCCAGTACTTC. Drawing the rest from reference TRBV7-2 and TRBJ2-5, the complete variable domain is GAGVSQSPSNKVTEKGKDVELRCDPISGHTALYWYRQSLGQGLEFLIYFQGNSAPDKSGLPSDRFSAERTGGSVSTLTIQRTQQEDSAVYLCASSFMGGPEETQYFGPGTRLLVL.

J is TRBJ2-6 and V is TRBV5-1, with unresolved D. This CDR3 is 15 amino acids long. V was clipped by 4 bases and J by 0 bases, with 8 bases between them. Germline V gives CDR1 SGHRS, CDR2 YFSETQ. CDR3 DNA: TGCGCCAGCAGCGTAGACGGCTCTGGGGCCAACGTCCTGACTTTC. Residues: CASSVDGSGANVLTF.

The gene calls are TRBV12-5 and TRBJ1-1, with TRBD1 identical over 7 bases. Trimming at V came to 6 bases and at J to 4 bases, leaving 11 bases not matched to a gene. Looked up from germline, CDR1 is LGHNT and CDR2 is FRNRAP. The CDR3 is 15 residues long. The CDR3 DNA reads as TGTGCTAGTGGCCGAGAGGGGGCGCGTGTCACTGAAGCTTTCTTT. Its translation is CASGREGARVTEAFF.

This clone was seen a few times. CDR3: CASSPSGLTDTQYF. The CDR3 DNA is TGTGCCAGCTCACCGTCGGGGTTGACAGATACGCAGTATTTT. The chain has TRBV18 and TRBJ2-3, with D perhaps matching TRBD2 (5 bases). Germline CDR1 reads KGHSH; CDR2 reads LQKENI. The V end was cut by 3 bases, the J end by 3 bases, with 10 bases between. The CDR3 totals 14 residues. The entire variable domain, with the rest obtained from reference TRBV18 and TRBJ2-3, is as follows: NAGVMQNPRHLVRRRGQEARLRCSPMKGHSHVYWYRQLPEEGLKFMVYLQKENIIDESGMPKERFSAEFPKEGPSILRIQQVVRGDSAAYFCASSPSGLTDTQYFGPGTRLTVL.

J is TRBJ2-2 and V is TRBV9; D gene uncertain. Deletions cut 0 bases from V and 2 bases from J, with 8 bases between. The CDR3 runs to 15 residues. Germline-derived CDR1 and CDR2 are SGDLS and YYNGEE. This CDR3 reads CASSVDGINTGELFF. The CDR3, as DNA: TGTGCCAGCAGCGTAGATGGAATTAACACCGGGGAGCTGTTTTTT.

This rearrangement joins TRBV7-3 to TRBJ2-3; unclear D gene. The CDR3 has 13 residues. CDR1 and CDR2 from the germline V gene are SGHTA and FQGTGA. V was cut by 1 base and J by 2 bases, with 4 bases left in between. CDR3 DNA sequence: TGTGCCAGCAGCTTAATCTCCACAGATACGCAGTATTTT. Translated: CASSLISTDTQYF.

The count of this clone is one. This chain joins TRBV7-2 and TRBJ1-1; perhaps TRBD1 as D (6 bases). This CDR3 is 15 amino acids long. Germline V CDR1 and CDR2: SGHTA, FQGNSA. The V and J ends lost 2 bases and 6 bases respectively, with 16 bases between them. The CDR3 coding sequence is TGTGCCAGCAGCTTACCCCAGGGGTCCGGGGCTGAAGCTTTCTTT. This sequence encodes CASSLPQGSGAEAFF.

V is TRBV2 and J is TRBJ2-5, with a tentative D call TRBD2 (5 bases). V was cut by 1 base and J by 4 bases, with 13 bases left in between. The CDR3 contains 15 residues. Germline CDR1 is SNHLY and CDR2 is FYNNEI. CDR3 in DNA: TGTGCCAGCAGTGAAGAGCTAGCTCTGCGAGAGACCCAGTACTTC. It specifies CASSEELALRETQYF.

This chain uses TRBV9 with TRBJ2-7; D perhaps matches TRBD2 (5 bases). CDR1 and CDR2 from the germline V gene are SGDLS and YYNGEE. The CDR3 is 14 residues long. V dropped 0 bases and J dropped 0 bases, with 7 bases sitting between them. CDR3 region: CASSVGGSSYEQYF. The DNA of the CDR3 is TGTGCCAGCAGCGTAGGAGGGAGCTCCTACGAGCAGTACTTC.

The genes are TRBV7-3 and TRBJ1-1; D is ambiguous. The V end lost 5 bases, the J end lost 7 bases, and 20 bases lay between the germline ends. The CDR3 runs 15 residues. In germline, CDR1 is SGHTA, CDR2 FQGTGA. The CDR3 loop is CASSLKGQMGNEAFF. The CDR3 nucleotides read TGTGCCAGCAGCCTAAAAGGGCAGATGGGGAATGAAGCTTTCTTT.

The rearrangement links TRBV4-1 to TRBJ2-3; D not resolved. Deletions cut 0 bases from V and 5 bases from J, with 9 bases between. CDR1 and CDR2 (germline): MGHRA, YSYEKL. The CDR3 is 14 amino acids. CDR3 region: CASSQEVRVDTQYF. CDR3 nucleotides: TGCGCCAGCAGCCAAGAGGTACGGGTAGATACGCAGTATTTT.

V usage is TRBV11-2 and J usage is TRBJ1-2, with D possibly matching TRBD1 (5 bases). V gave up 8 bases and J gave up 2 bases, with 15 bases separating them. This CDR3 region has 14 residues. Germline V gene lookup returns CDR1 SGHAT and CDR2 FQNNGV. CDR3 sequence: CASRAGNPNYGYTF. The DNA for the CDR3 is TGTGCCAGCCGAGCAGGGAACCCAAACTATGGCTACACCTTC.

The table lists this clone with a count of one. The rearrangement links TRBV5-4 to TRBJ2-7; 8 bases align to TRBD2. Germline V gene sequence: CDR1 SGHNT, CDR2 YYREEE (reference sequence). V was clipped by 1 base and J by 2 bases; unmatched bases: 5. This CDR3 contains 15 residues. As DNA, the CDR3 is TGTGCCAGCAGCTTGAAAGTAGCGGGGCCCTACGAGCAGTACTTC. Protein product: CASSLKVAGPYEQYF.

V is TRBV7-3 and J is TRBJ1-1, with TRBD1 identical over 8 bases. This CDR3 spans 13 amino acids. Per the germline V gene, CDR1 is SGHTA and CDR2 is FQGTGA. With 2 bases clipped from V and 10 bases from J, the junction kept 6 bases outside the gene matches. CDR3 nucleotides: TGTGCCAGCAGCTTACTTCAGGGGGCGCGAGCTTTCTTT. Translating gives CASSLLQGARAFF.

This clone was counted a single time. The chain is built from TRBV5-1 and TRBJ2-7; D is unresolved. CDR1 and CDR2 (germline): SGHRS, YFSETQ. V lost 3 bases and J 5 bases, leaving 18 bases between the germline ends. This CDR3 spans 15 amino acids. This CDR3 is CASSSVPQVRHEQYF. The CDR3 DNA is TGCGCCAGCAGCTCGGTACCCCAAGTCCGCCACGAGCAGTACTTC.

Worth noting for this clone: This sample also contains other DNA sequences that code for the same CDR3. This sequence joins TRBV7-3 and TRBJ2-3, with D perhaps matching TRBD2 (6 bases). Between the trimmed V and J ends, which lost 4 bases and 0 bases, there was a span of 8 bases. This CDR3 spans 14 amino acids. CDR1 and CDR2 (germline): SGHTA, FQGTGA. The DNA of the CDR3 is TGTGCCAGCAGCTCGGGACTCAGCACAGATACGCAGTATTTT. Protein sequence: CASSSGLSTDTQYF.

The chain has TRBV7-9 and TRBJ1-5; 11 bases align to TRBD1. This CDR3 is built from 14 residues. The V and J ends lost 4 bases and 6 bases, in that order; junction bases with no gene match: 2. Per germline, CDR1 SEHNR and CDR2 FQNEAQ (reference sequence). CDR3 DNA: TGTGCCAGCAGCTGGGGGACAGGGGGTCAGCCCCAGCATTTT. Its translation is CASSWGTGGQPQHF.

This chain links TRBV5-4 with TRBJ2-7, with D unclear. The length of the CDR3 is 11 residues. Germline lookup yields CDR1 SGHNT and CDR2 YYREEE (reference sequence). V was cut by 2 bases and J by 4 bases, with 4 bases left in between. The CDR3 region has the DNA TGTGCCAGCAGCTTTGGGTACGAGCAGTACTTC. It yields the protein CASSFGYEQYF.

This chain joins TRBV4-1 and TRBJ1-2; D is unclear. Trimming cost V 4 bases and J 6 bases, with 12 bases left between them. The CDR3 is made up of 13 amino acids. Germline assignment: CDR1 MGHRA and CDR2 YSYEKL. The CDR3 nucleotides are TGCGCCAGCAGCCCAACGCTTGGCGATGGCTACACCTTC. Translated, it gives CASSPTLGDGYTF.

CDR3 in DNA: TGTGCCAGCAGTGAAACTTTCTATGGCTACACCTTC. Protein product: CASSETFYGYTF. The chain has TRBV25-1 and TRBJ1-2, with D unresolved. Trimming left V 2 bases short and J 4 bases short, with 5 bases between. Germline CDR1 and CDR2: MGHDK and SYGVNS. The CDR3 spans 12 residues.

This clone was counted a few times. The chain recombines TRBV6-1 with TRBJ2-7; TRBD1 might be the D (6 bases). The CDR3 length is 14 residues. The germline gives CDR1 MNHNS, CDR2 SASEGT. Trimming left V 5 bases short and J 3 bases short, with 14 bases between. CDR3 sequence reads: CASSPGQDIYEQYF. CDR3 sequence (DNA): TGTGCCAGCAGTCCGGGACAAGATATCTACGAGCAGTACTTC.

This CDR3 is CASTYGAGPVYEQYF. The CDR3 DNA follows: TGTGCCAGCACCTACGGGGCGGGACCAGTTTACGAGCAGTACTTC. The chain is built from TRBV5-5 and TRBJ2-7, with a possible D match to TRBD2 (6 bases). This CDR3 has 15 residues. Germline V gene lookup returns CDR1 SGHKS and CDR2 YYEKEE (reference sequence). Trimming took 6 bases from V and 4 from J, leaving 20 bases between them.

The rearrangement joins TRBV7-8 to TRBJ2-1, with D possibly matching TRBD2 (7 bases). Germline lookup yields CDR1 SGHVS and CDR2 FQNEAQ. Trimming took 5 bases from V and 0 from J, leaving 14 bases between them. The CDR3 sequence is 16 residues long. The CDR3 loop is CASSTRGGRSYNEQFF. The CDR3 region has the DNA TGTGCCAGCAGCACCCGCGGGGGCCGCTCCTACAATGAGCAGTTCTTC.

The chain carries TRBV18 and TRBJ1-1; the D is unclear. With 2 bases removed from V and 0 bases from J, the gap between germline ends came to 13 bases. Germline loops: CDR1 KGHSH, CDR2 LQKENI. This CDR3 has 16 amino acids. This chain's CDR3 is CASSPLGYWMNTEAFF. In DNA, the CDR3 is TGTGCCAGCTCACCATTGGGATATTGGATGAACACTGAAGCTTTCTTT.

DNA of the CDR3: TGTGCCAGCAGAACCACGGGTACTGAAGCTTTCTTT. Its protein product is CASRTTGTEAFF. This sequence joins TRBV6-6 and TRBJ1-1; D call uncertain. The CDR3 consists of 12 residues. Germline V lookup: CDR1 MNHNY, CDR2 SVGAGI (reference sequence). Deletions cut 6 bases from V and 5 bases from J, with 10 bases between.